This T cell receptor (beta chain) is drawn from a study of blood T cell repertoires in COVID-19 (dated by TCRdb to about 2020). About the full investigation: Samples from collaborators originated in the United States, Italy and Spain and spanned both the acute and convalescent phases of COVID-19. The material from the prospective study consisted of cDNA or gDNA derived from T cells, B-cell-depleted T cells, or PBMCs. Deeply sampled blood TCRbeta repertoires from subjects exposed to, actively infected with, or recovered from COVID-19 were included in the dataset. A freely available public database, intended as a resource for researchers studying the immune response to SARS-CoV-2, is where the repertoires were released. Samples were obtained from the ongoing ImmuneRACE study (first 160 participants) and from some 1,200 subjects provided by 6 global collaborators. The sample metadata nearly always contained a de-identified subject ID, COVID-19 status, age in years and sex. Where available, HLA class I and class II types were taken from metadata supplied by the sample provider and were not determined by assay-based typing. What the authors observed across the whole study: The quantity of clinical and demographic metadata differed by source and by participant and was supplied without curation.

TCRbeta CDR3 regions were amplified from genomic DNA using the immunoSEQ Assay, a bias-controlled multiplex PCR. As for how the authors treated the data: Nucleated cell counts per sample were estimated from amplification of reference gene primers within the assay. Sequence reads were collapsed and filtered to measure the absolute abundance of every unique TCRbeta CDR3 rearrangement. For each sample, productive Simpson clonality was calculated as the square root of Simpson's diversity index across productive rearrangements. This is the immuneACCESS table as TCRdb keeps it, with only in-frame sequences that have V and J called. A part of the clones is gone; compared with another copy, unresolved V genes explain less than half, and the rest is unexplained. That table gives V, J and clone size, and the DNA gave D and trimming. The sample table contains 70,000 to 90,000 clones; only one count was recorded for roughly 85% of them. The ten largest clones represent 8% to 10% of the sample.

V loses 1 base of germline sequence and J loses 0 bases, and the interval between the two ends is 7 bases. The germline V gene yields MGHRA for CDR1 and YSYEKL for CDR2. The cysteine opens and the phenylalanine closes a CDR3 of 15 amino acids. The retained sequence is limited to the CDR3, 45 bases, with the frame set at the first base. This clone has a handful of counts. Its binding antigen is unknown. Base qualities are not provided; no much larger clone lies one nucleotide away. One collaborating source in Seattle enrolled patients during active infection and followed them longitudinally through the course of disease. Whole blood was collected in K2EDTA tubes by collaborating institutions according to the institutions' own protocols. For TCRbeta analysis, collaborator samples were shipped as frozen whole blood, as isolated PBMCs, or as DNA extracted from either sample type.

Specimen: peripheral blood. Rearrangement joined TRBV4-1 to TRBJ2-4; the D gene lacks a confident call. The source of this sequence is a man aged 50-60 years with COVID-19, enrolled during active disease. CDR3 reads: CASSQVVKAKNIQYF. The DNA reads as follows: TGCGCCAGCAGCCAAGTTGTAAAAGCCAAAAACATTCAGTACTTC.